These 10 T cell receptor beta chains originate from one sample sequenced in a study of T cell repertoires in ileal Crohn's disease (dated 2019 in TCRdb). Library preparation employed the immunoSEQ multiplex PCR assay. Not all clones reach the TCRdb copy of this immuneACCESS table, which keeps in-frame sequences only. Checked studies attribute under half of the gap to unresolved V genes and leave the rest unexplained. The sample records fewer than 20,000 clones, over 50% of which are singletons. In total, the top ten clones hold 6.5% of the sample. Sequencing input: ileal tissue. Source of these receptors: an adult with Crohn's disease.

In DNA form, the CDR3 reads TGTGCCAGCAGCACAGGGGGTTTGGGCAATCAGCCCCAGCATTTT. Translated, it gives CASSTGGLGNQPQHF. This chain connects TRBV5-6 to TRBJ1-5, with 8 nucleotides matching TRBD1. The germline gives CDR1 SGHDT, CDR2 YYEEEE. The ends lost 4 bases at V and 2 bases at J; junction bases unmatched: 5. This CDR3 spans 15 amino acids.

This clone was counted between two and nine times. The rearrangement uses TRBV5-1 and TRBJ2-7, with D possibly matching TRBD1 (6 bases). This CDR3 has 16 amino acids. Germline-derived CDR1 and CDR2 are SGHRS and YFSETQ. Trimming took off 4 bases at V and 2 bases at J, with 19 bases between the two ends. The CDR3 sequence: CASSLGQQDRTYEQYF. In DNA form, the CDR3 reads TGCGCCAGCAGCCTCGGACAACAGGACAGAACCTACGAGCAGTACTTC.

V gene TRBV6-6 combines with J gene TRBJ1-1; perhaps TRBD1 as D (5 bases). Germline loops: CDR1 MNHNY, CDR2 SVGAGI (reference sequence). Trimming left V 7 bases short and J 3 bases short, with 12 bases between. The CDR3 has 13 amino acids. CDR3 nucleotides: TGTGCCAGCATTACAGGAGGGGACACTGAAGCTTTCTTT. As protein: CASITGGDTEAFF.

The chain uses TRBV6-1 and TRBJ1-5; TRBD1 might be the D (6 bases). Per the germline V gene, CDR1 is MNHNS and CDR2 is SASEGT. This CDR3 is built from 13 residues. The ends were cut back, 8 bases at V and 4 bases at J, with 12 bases in the middle. CDR3 DNA: TGTGCCAGCCGGACAGTTATTAATCAGCCCCAGCATTTT. This encodes CASRTVINQPQHF.

By share of the sample, this clone is large (0.1 to 1%). Other DNA sequences in the sample encode the same CDR3. In nucleotides, the CDR3 is TGTGCCAGCTCCCGCAGGGGGCCCTACGAGCAGTACTTC. The encoded protein is CASSRRGPYEQYF. The chain joins TRBV6-5 to TRBJ2-7; 8 bases line up with TRBD1. The CDR3 consists of 13 residues. V was pared by 8 bases and J by 2 bases, with 5 bases of the junction left unmatched. CDR1 and CDR2 (germline): MNHEY, SVGAGI.

The chain links TRBV2 to TRBJ1-5; weak D call: TRBD1 (5 bases). V dropped 6 bases and J dropped 7 bases, with 13 bases sitting between them. The germline gives CDR1 SNHLY, CDR2 FYNNEI. CDR3 length: 13 amino acids. CDR3 nucleotides: TGTGCCAGCAGGGGGGAGGGGCGGCAGCCCCAGCATTTT. Residues: CASRGEGRQPQHF. Complete variable domain (other parts from reference TRBV2 and TRBJ1-5): EPEVTQTPSHQVTQMGQEVILRCVPISNHLYFYWYRQILGQKVEFLVSFYNNEISEKSEIFDDQFSVERPDGSNFTLKIRSTKLEDSAMYFCASRGEGRQPQHFGDGTRLSIL.

The DNA for the CDR3 is TGCGCCAGCAGCTTCGACGGGAATCAGCCCCAGCATTTT. Translation: CASSFDGNQPQHF. The genes are TRBV5-1 and TRBJ1-5; D is unresolved. Trimming took 2 bases from V and 4 from J, leaving 7 bases between them. Germline CDR1 and CDR2: SGHRS and YFSETQ. This CDR3 has 13 amino acids.

The CDR3 DNA reads TGTGCCAGCAGCGCCAGCGGGACCTCCTACAATGAGCAGTTCTTC. This encodes CASSASGTSYNEQFF. The rearrangement uses TRBV6-5 and TRBJ2-1; 7 nucleotides match TRBD2. There are 15 residues in the CDR3. Germline V CDR1 and CDR2: MNHEY, SVGAGI. V trimming: 6 bases; J trimming: 0 bases; junction bases outside the gene matches: 5.

The chain employs TRBV7-4 and TRBJ2-1, with D possibly matching TRBD2 (6 bases). Germline CDR1 SGHVT, CDR2 SQSDAQ. V dropped 4 bases and J dropped 9 bases, with 22 bases sitting between them. The CDR3 consists of 16 residues. The CDR3 here is CASSSRTGDGRSEQFF. The CDR3 DNA sequence: TGTGCCAGCAGCTCTCGGACGGGAGATGGGAGGAGTGAGCAGTTCTTC. Complete variable domain (other parts from reference TRBV7-4 and TRBJ2-1): GAGVSQSPRYKVAKRGRDVALRCDSISGHVTLYWYRQTLGQGSEVLTYSQSDAQRDKSGRPSGRFSAERPERSVSTLKIQRTEQGDSAVYLCASSSRTGDGRSEQFFGPGTRLTVL.

The chain couples TRBV4-2 to TRBJ2-7; D possibly corresponds to TRBD2 (5 bases). This CDR3 is built from 16 residues. Germline CDR1 is LGHNA and CDR2 is YNFKEQ. Trimming shortened V by 0 bases and J by 3 bases, and 15 bases separated the two germline ends. Here the CDR3 reads CASSQESDSEVYEQYF. The CDR3 coding sequence is TGTGCCAGCAGCCAAGAAAGTGATAGCGAGGTCTACGAGCAGTACTTC.